This T cell receptor (beta chain) is drawn from a study of blood T cells in healthy people across ages. Primers used in a second PCR of about 7 to 12 cycles were a sample-barcoded 5' primer and a J-beta primer mix. TCRdb reprocessed the 5' RACE reads with MiXCR, giving one entry per CDR3 protein. Of fewer than 2 million distinct CDR3 sequences in the sample, about two fifths were seen once. Trimming removed 5 bases at V and 0 bases at J, with 10 bases between. The CDR3 has 14 residues. The origin of this receptor is a human donor in good health. The specimen sequenced was blood. This chain joins TRBV12-3 or TRBV12-4 and TRBJ1-1; no definite D call. The CDR3 DNA reads as TGTGCCAGCAGTCGCATCAACTTGAACACTGAAGCTTTCTTT. Translating gives CASSRINLNTEAFF.